This T cell receptor (beta chain) was documented in a study of control samples from healthy donors and cancer patients. Sequencing was performed with immunoSEQ multiplex PCR; in TCRdb, only in-frame clones are kept and a portion is missing. The sample holds over 100,000 clones; around 90% are singletons and the top ten take less than 2.5%. The V gene's germline CDR1 is DFQATT and CDR2 SNEGSKA (reference sequence). The CDR3 extends over 10 amino acids. Trimming cost V 4 bases and J 8 bases, with 8 bases left between them. This receptor was obtained from a woman between 18 and 29 years old in good health. The sequencing input was blood. The genes are TRBV20-1 and TRBJ1-2, with a tentative D call TRBD1 (6 bases). The CDR3 bases are TGCAGTGCTACAGGGGTCGGCTACACCTTC. It translates to CSATGVGYTF.